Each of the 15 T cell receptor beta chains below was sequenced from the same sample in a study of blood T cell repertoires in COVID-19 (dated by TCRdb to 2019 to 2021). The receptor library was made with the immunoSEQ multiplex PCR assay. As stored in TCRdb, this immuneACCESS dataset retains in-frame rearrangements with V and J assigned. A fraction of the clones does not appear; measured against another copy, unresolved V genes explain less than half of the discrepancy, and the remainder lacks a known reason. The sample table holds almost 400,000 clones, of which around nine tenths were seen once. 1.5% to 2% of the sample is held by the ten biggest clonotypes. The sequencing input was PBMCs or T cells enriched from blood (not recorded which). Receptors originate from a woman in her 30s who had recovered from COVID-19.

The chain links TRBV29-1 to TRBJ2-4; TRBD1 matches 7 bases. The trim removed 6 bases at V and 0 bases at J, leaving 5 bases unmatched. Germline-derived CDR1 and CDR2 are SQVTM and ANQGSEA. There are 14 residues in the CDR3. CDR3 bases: TGCAGCGTCAGGACAGGATTAGCCAAAAACATTCAGTACTTC. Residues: CSVRTGLAKNIQYF.

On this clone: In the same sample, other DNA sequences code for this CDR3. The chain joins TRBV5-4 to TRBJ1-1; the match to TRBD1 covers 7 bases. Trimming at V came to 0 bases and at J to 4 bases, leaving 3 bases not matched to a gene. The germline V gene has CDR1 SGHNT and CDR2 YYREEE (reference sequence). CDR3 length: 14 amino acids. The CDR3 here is CASSLGQGSTEAFF. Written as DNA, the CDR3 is TGTGCCAGCAGCTTGGGACAGGGAAGCACTGAAGCTTTCTTT.

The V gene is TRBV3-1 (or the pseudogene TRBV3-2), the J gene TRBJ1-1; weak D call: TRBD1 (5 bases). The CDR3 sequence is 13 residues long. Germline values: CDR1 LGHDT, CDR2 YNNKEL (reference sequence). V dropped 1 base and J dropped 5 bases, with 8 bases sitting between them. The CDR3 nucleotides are TGTGCCAGCAGCCAAGGTCGGGGGACTGAAGCTTTCTTT. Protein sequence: CASSQGRGTEAFF.

The DNA of the CDR3 is TGTGCCAGCAGCCAAGACTATAATAGCGGGAGGGCCCTCGATACGCAGTATTTT. As protein: CASSQDYNSGRALDTQYF. The J gene is TRBJ2-3, the V gene TRBV4-2, with 11 bases lining up with TRBD2. The V and J ends lost 0 bases and 6 bases, in that order; junction bases with no gene match: 11. The length of the CDR3 is 18 residues. Germline V CDR1 and CDR2: LGHNA, YNFKEQ.

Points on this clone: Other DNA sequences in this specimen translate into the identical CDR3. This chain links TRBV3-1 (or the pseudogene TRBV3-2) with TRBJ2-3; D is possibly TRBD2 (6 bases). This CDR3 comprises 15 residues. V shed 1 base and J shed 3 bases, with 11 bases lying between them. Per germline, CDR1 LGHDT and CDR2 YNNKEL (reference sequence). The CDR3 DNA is TGTGCCAGCAGCCAAGGAGGACTATCGACAGATACGCAGTATTTT. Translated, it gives CASSQGGLSTDTQYF.

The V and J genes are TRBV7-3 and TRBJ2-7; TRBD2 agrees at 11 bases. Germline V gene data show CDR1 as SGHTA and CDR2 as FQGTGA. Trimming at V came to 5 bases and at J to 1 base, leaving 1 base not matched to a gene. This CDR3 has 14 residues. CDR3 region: CASSRTSGSYEQYF. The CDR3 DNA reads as TGTGCCAGCAGCCGGACTAGCGGGTCCTACGAGCAGTACTTC.

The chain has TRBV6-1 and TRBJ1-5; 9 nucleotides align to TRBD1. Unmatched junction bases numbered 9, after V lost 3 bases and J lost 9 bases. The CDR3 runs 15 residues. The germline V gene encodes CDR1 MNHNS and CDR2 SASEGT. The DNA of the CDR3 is TGTGCCAGCAGTGAGACAGGGGGTTTACGTTGGCCCCAGCATTTT. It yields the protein CASSETGGLRWPQHF.

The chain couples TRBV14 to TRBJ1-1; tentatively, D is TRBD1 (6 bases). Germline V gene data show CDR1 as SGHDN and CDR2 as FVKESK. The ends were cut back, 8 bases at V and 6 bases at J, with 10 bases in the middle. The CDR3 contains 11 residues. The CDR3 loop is CASRGAAEAFF. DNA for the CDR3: TGTGCCAGCCGGGGGGCAGCTGAAGCTTTCTTT.

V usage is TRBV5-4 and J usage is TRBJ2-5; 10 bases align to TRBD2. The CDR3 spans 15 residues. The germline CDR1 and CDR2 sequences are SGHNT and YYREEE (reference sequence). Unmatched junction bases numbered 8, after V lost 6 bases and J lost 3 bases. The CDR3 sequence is CASNPGTSAKETQYF. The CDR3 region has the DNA TGTGCCAGCAACCCCGGGACTAGCGCAAAAGAGACCCAGTACTTC.

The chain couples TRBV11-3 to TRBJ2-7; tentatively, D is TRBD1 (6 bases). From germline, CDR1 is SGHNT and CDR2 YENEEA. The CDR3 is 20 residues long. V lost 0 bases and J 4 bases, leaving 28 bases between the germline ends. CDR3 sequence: CASSLESPPLTGPRCYEQYF. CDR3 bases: TGTGCCAGCAGCTTAGAATCTCCCCCCTTAACAGGGCCCAGGTGTTACGAGCAGTACTTC.

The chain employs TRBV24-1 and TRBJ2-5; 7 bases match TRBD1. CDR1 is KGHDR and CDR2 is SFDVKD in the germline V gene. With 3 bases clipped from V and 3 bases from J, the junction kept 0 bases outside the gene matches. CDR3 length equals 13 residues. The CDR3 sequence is CATSDGTEETQYF. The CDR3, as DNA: TGTGCCACCAGTGATGGGACAGAAGAGACCCAGTACTTC.

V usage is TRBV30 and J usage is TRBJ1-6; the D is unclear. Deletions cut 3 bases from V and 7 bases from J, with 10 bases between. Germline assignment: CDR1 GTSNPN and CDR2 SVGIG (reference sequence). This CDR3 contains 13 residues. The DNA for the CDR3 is TGTGCCTGGAGCTCGCAGTTCAATTCACCCCTCCACTTT. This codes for CAWSSQFNSPLHF.

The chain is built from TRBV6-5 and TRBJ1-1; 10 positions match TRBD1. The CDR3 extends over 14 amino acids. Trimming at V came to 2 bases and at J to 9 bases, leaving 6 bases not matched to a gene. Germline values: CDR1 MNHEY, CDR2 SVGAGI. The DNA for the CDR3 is TGTGCCAGCAGTTACGGGACAGGGGCGATCCAAGCTTTCTTT. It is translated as CASSYGTGAIQAFF.

The CDR3 DNA reads as TGTGCCAGCAGTTACCATCCCCAGGGGGCGAATGGCTACACCTTC. Translating gives CASSYHPQGANGYTF. The chain is built from TRBV6-5 and TRBJ1-2, with TRBD1 matching 8 bases. CDR1 and CDR2 from the germline V gene are MNHEY and SVGAGI. This CDR3 comprises 15 residues. J gave up 6 bases and V 2 bases, and 8 bases lay outside the gene matches.

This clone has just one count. This CDR3 reads CASSDPRGTGANVLTF. The CDR3, as DNA: TGTGCCAGCAGTGATCCGAGGGGGACTGGGGCCAACGTCCTGACTTTC. This chain links TRBV2 with TRBJ2-6, with D possibly TRBD1 on 6 matching bases. With 3 bases removed from V and 2 bases from J, the gap between germline ends came to 11 bases. CDR3 length: 16 residues. CDR1 is SNHLY and CDR2 is FYNNEI in the germline V gene. The variable domain in full, with the rest retrieved from reference TRBV2 and TRBJ2-6, is EPEVTQTPSHQVTQMGQEVILRCVPISNHLYFYWYRQILGQKVEFLVSFYNNEISEKSEIFDDQFSVERPDGSNFTLKIRSTKLEDSAMYFCASSDPRGTGANVLTFGAGSRLTVL.